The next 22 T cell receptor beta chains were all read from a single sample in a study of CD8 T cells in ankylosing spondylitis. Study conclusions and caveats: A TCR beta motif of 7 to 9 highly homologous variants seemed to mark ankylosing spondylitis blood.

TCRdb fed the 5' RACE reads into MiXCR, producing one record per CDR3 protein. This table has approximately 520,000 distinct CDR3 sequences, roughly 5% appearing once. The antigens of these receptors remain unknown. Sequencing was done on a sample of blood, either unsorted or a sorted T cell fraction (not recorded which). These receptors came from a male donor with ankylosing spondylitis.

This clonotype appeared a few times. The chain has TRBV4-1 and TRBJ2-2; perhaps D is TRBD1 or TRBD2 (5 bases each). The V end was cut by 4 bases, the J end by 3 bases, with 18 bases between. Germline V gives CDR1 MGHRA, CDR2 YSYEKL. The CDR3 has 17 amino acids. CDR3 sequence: CASSLAGALGDTGELFF. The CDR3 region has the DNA TGCGCCAGCAGCCTCGCCGGGGCTTTAGGGGACACCGGGGAGCTGTTTTTT.

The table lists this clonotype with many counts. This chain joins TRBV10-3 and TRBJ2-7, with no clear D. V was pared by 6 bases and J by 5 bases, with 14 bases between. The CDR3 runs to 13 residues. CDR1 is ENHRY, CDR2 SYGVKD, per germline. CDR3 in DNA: TGTGCCATCAGCCTCTCTAGTGCCCACGAGCAGTACTTC. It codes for CAISLSSAHEQYF.

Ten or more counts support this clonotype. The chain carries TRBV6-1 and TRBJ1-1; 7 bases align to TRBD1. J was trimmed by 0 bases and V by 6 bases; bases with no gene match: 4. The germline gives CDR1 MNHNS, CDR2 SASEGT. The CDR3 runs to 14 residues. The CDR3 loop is CASSRTGVNTEAFF. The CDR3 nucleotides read TGTGCCAGCAGCCGGACAGGAGTGAACACTGAAGCTTTCTTT.

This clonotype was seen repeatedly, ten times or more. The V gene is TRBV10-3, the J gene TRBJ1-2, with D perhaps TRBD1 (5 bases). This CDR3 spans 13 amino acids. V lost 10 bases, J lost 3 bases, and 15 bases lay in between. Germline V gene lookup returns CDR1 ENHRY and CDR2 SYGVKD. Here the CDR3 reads CATHPGVDYGYTF. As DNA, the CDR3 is TGTGCCACACACCCGGGGGTGGACTATGGCTACACCTTC.

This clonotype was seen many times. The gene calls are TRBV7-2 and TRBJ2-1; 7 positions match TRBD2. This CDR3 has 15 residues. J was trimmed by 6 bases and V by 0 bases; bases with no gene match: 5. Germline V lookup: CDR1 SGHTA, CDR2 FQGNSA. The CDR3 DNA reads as TGTGCCAGCAGCTTAGCTGGGACTAAAGGCAATGAGCAGTTCTTC. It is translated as CASSLAGTKGNEQFF.

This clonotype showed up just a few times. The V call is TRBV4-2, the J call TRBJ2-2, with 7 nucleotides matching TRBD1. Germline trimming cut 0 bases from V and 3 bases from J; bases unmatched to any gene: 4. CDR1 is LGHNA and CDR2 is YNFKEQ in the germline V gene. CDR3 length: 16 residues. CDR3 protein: CASSQEGTEDTGELFF. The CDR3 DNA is TGTGCCAGCAGCCAAGAAGGGACAGAAGACACCGGGGAGCTGTTTTTT.

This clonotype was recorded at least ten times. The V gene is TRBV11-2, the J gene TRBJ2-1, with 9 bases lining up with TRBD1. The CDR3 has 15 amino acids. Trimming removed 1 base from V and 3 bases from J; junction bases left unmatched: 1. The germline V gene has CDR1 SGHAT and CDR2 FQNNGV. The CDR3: CASSLAGQGYNEQFF. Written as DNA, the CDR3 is TGTGCCAGCAGCTTAGCGGGACAGGGCTACAATGAGCAGTTCTTC.

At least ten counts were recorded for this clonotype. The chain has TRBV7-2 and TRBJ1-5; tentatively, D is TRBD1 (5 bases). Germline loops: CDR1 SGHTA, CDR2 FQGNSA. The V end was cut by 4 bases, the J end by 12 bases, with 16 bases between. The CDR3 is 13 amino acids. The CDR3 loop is CASSYSGTEFQHF. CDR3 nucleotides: TGTGCCAGCAGCTATTCCGGGACGGAGTTCCAGCATTTT.

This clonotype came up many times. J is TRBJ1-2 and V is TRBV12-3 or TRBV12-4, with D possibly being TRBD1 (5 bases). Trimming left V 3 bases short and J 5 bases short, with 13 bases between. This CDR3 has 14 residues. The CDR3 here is CASSLAPGTYGYTF. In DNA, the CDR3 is TGTGCCAGCAGTTTGGCTCCAGGGACTTATGGCTACACCTTC.

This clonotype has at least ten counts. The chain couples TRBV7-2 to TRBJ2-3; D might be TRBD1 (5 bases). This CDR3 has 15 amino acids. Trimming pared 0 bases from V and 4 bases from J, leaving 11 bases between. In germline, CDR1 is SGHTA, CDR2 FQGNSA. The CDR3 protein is CASSLAPGSADTQYF. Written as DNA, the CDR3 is TGTGCCAGCAGCTTAGCCCCAGGGTCTGCAGATACGCAGTATTTT.

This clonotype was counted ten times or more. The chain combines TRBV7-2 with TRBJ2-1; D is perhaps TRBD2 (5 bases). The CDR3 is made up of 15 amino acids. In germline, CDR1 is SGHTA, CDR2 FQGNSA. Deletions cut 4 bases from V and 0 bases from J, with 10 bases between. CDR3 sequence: CASSSVGSSYNEQFF. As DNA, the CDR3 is TGTGCCAGCAGCTCAGTTGGGAGCTCCTACAATGAGCAGTTCTTC.

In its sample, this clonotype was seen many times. CDR3 in amino acids: CSARVVSGVSYNEQFF. In DNA, the CDR3 is TGCAGTGCTAGAGTTGTTAGCGGGGTCTCCTACAATGAGCAGTTCTTC. V and J are TRBV20-1 and TRBJ2-1; 8 positions match TRBD2. Germline trimming cut 1 base from V and 0 bases from J; bases unmatched to any gene: 5. Looked up from germline, CDR1 is DFQATT and CDR2 is SNEGSKA (reference sequence). The CDR3 is 16 residues long.

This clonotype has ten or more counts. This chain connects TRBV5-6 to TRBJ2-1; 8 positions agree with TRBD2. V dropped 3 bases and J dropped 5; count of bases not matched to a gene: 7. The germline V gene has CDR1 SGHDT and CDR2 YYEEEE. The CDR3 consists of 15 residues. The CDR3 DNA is TGTGCCAGCAGCTACACTAGCGGTTTTAACAATGAGCAGTTCTTC. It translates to CASSYTSGFNNEQFF.

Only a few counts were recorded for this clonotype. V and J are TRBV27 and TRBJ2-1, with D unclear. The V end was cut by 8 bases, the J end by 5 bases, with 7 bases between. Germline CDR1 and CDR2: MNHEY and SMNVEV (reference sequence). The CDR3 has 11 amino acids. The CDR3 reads CASGPHNEQFF. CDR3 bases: TGTGCCAGCGGCCCCCACAATGAGCAGTTCTTC.

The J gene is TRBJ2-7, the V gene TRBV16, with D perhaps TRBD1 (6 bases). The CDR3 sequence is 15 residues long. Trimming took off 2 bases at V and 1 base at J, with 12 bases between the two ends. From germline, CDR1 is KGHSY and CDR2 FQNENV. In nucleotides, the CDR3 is TGTGCCAGCAGCCAAGACAGGAGACAATCCTACGAGCAGTACTTC. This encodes CASSQDRRQSYEQYF.

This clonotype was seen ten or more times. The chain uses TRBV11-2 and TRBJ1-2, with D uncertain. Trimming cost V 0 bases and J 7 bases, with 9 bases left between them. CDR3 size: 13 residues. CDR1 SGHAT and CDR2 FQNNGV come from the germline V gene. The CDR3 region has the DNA TGTGCCAGCAGCTTAGATCGTAACGGTGGCTACACCTTC. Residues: CASSLDRNGGYTF.

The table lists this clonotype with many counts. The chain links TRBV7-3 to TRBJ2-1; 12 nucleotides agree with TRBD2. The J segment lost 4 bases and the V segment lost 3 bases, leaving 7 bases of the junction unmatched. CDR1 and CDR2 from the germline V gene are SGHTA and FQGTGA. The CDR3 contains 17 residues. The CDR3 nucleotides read TGTGCCAGCAGCTTCCGACTAGCGGGGGTTAATTACAATGAGCAGTTCTTC. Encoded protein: CASSFRLAGVNYNEQFF.

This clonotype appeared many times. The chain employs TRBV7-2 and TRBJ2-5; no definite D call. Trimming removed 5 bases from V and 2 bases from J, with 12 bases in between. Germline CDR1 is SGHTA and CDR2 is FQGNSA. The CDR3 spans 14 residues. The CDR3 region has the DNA TGTGCCAGCAGCCCCCGTCACACTCAAGAGACCCAGTACTTC. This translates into CASSPRHTQETQYF.

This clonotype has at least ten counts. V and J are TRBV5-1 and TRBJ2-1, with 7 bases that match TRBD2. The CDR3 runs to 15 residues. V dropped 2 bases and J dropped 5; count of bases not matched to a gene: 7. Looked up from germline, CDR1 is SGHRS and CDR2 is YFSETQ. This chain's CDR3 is CASSLGLADDNEQFF. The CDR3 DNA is TGCGCCAGCAGCTTAGGGCTAGCGGATGACAATGAGCAGTTCTTC.

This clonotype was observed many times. CDR3 sequence (DNA): TGTGCCACCAGTGATTCGGGCCAGTCGGATAGCAATCAGCCCCAGCATTTT. As protein: CATSDSGQSDSNQPQHF. V is TRBV24-1 and J is TRBJ1-5; no clear D gene. The V gene lost 2 bases and the J gene lost 0 bases, with 13 bases spanning the gap. Per germline, CDR1 KGHDR and CDR2 SFDVKD. This CDR3 region has 17 residues.

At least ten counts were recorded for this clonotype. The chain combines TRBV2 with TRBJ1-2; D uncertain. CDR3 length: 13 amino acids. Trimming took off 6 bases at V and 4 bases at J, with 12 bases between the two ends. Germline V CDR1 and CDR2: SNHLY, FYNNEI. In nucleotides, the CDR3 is TGTGCCAGCAGACCCGGACGGGTCTATGGCTACACCTTC. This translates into CASRPGRVYGYTF.

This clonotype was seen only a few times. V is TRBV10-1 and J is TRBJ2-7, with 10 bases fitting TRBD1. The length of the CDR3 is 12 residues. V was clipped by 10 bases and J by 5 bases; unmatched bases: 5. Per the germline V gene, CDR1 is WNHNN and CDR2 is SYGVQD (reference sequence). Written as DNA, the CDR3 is TGCGCCATCCCGGGACAGGGGAACGAGCAGTACTTC. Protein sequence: CAIPGQGNEQYF.